The 25 T cell receptor beta chains reported below all come from one sample, sequenced in a study of blood T cell repertoires in COVID-19. Method: immunoSEQ multiplex PCR; TCRdb's copy keeps in-frame clones and lacks some. Here the sample spans more than 350,000 clones, approximately 91% being singletons. Sequencing used PBMCs or T cells enriched from blood (not recorded which). These receptor sequences come from a woman under 30 who had been exposed to COVID-19.

The rearrangement joins TRBV14 to TRBJ2-5; 10 nucleotides align to TRBD2. The germline CDR1 and CDR2 sequences are SGHDN and FVKESK. The CDR3 loop spans 16 amino acids. The junction had 4 bases not matched to a gene; V was cut back by 3 bases and J by 0 bases. DNA of the CDR3: TGTGCCAGCAGCCAGGGGACTAGCGCCTACCAAGAGACCCAGTACTTC. It specifies CASSQGTSAYQETQYF.

The V call is TRBV9, the J call TRBJ2-1; D gene unclear. The CDR3 totals 14 residues. Trimming pared 0 bases from V and 3 bases from J, leaving 7 bases between. Germline assignment: CDR1 SGDLS and CDR2 YYNGEE. CDR3 protein: CASSVVQSYNEQFF. The CDR3 DNA reads as TGTGCCAGCAGCGTAGTACAGAGCTACAATGAGCAGTTCTTC.

This clone was recorded a few times. The chain carries TRBV30 and TRBJ2-2; the match to TRBD1 covers 10 bases. The CDR3 spans 14 residues. J was trimmed by 5 bases and V by 3 bases; bases with no gene match: 3. Germline loops: CDR1 GTSNPN, CDR2 SVGIG (reference sequence). CDR3 nucleotides: TGTGCCTGGAGAGGGACAGGGGAAACCGGGGAGCTGTTTTTT. It yields the protein CAWRGTGETGELFF.

J is TRBJ1-6 and V is TRBV5-8; a possible D gene is TRBD1 (5 bases). The CDR3 is 15 residues long. V lost 0 bases, J lost 8 bases, and 12 bases lay in between. Looked up from germline, CDR1 is SGHTS and CDR2 is YDEGEE. The CDR3 protein is CASSLDRTHYSPLHF. The DNA for the CDR3 is TGTGCCAGCAGCTTGGACAGGACCCACTATTCACCCCTCCACTTT.

The chain has TRBV3-1 (or the pseudogene TRBV3-2) and TRBJ2-1, with D possibly TRBD2 on 6 matching bases. V was cut by 8 bases and J by 0 bases, with 14 bases left in between. The CDR3 spans 15 residues. From germline, CDR1 is LGHDT and CDR2 YNNKEL (reference sequence). CDR3 residues: CASRVGGSSYNEQFF. CDR3 DNA sequence: TGTGCCAGCCGAGTTGGGGGGAGCTCCTACAATGAGCAGTTCTTC.

The rearrangement joins TRBV24-1 to TRBJ1-2; TRBD1 is a possible D gene (5 bases). Trimming left V 1 base short and J 4 bases short, with 9 bases between. The CDR3 is 14 residues long. The germline gives CDR1 KGHDR, CDR2 SFDVKD. CDR3 protein: CATSDLRQSYGYTF. CDR3 in DNA: TGTGCCACCAGTGATTTACGACAGAGCTATGGCTACACCTTC.

The genes are TRBV5-1 and TRBJ2-7; TRBD1 agrees at 9 bases. This CDR3 has 14 residues. Trimming at V came to 4 bases and at J to 2 bases, leaving 4 bases not matched to a gene. Germline V lookup: CDR1 SGHRS, CDR2 YFSETQ. As DNA, the CDR3 is TGCGCCAGCAGCAAAGGACAGGGGCCCTACGAGCAGTACTTC. Protein product: CASSKGQGPYEQYF.

The chain combines TRBV29-1 with TRBJ1-1; the D is unclear. Germline V gives CDR1 SQVTM, CDR2 ANQGSEA. V lost 2 bases and J lost 3, with 10 bases in between. The CDR3 runs to 13 residues. The CDR3 region is CSVEKQRDTEAFF. The CDR3 region has the DNA TGCAGCGTTGAAAAACAGAGAGACACTGAAGCTTTCTTT.

This chain uses TRBV18 with TRBJ2-5, with TRBD2 as a possible D gene (5 bases). The CDR3 runs 12 residues. V dropped 8 bases and J dropped 4 bases, with 11 bases sitting between them. CDR1 is KGHSH and CDR2 is LQKENI in the germline V gene. As DNA, the CDR3 is TGTGCCAGCGCGGGCCCAGGAGAGACCCAGTACTTC. Its translation is CASAGPGETQYF. The full variable domain, in which reference TRBV18 and TRBJ2-5 provide the parts outside the CDR3, is NAGVMQNPRHLVRRRGQEARLRCSPMKGHSHVYWYRQLPEEGLKFMVYLQKENIIDESGMPKERFSAEFPKEGPSILRIQQVVRGDSAAYFCASAGPGETQYFGPGTRLLVL.

V and J are TRBV18 and TRBJ1-5; TRBD1 matches at 9 bases. Trimming cost V 3 bases and J 4 bases; bases outside gene matches: 10. Germline V gene lookup returns CDR1 KGHSH and CDR2 LQKENI. The CDR3 extends over 17 amino acids. CDR3 residues: CASSPDRGSHGNQPQHF. CDR3 DNA: TGTGCCAGCTCACCTGACAGGGGGTCCCACGGGAATCAGCCCCAGCATTTT. Full variable domain (remainder filled in from reference TRBV18 and TRBJ1-5): NAGVMQNPRHLVRRRGQEARLRCSPMKGHSHVYWYRQLPEEGLKFMVYLQKENIIDESGMPKERFSAEFPKEGPSILRIQQVVRGDSAAYFCASSPDRGSHGNQPQHFGDGTRLSIL.

V and J are TRBV2 and TRBJ1-2, with D perhaps TRBD1 (6 bases). CDR3 size: 14 residues. Per the germline V gene, CDR1 is SNHLY and CDR2 is FYNNEI. Deletions cut 6 bases from V and 6 bases from J, with 17 bases between. CDR3 protein: CASSREGGADGYTF. The CDR3 bases are TGTGCCAGCAGCCGCGAGGGGGGGGCGGATGGCTACACCTTC.

CDR3 region: CSVSPNGGEQFF. DNA for the CDR3: TGCAGCGTGTCCCCCAACGGGGGGGAGCAGTTCTTC. The J gene is TRBJ2-1, the V gene TRBV29-1; 7 bases are shared with TRBD2. The CDR3 is 12 residues long. The trim removed 6 bases at V and 10 bases at J, leaving 9 bases unmatched. From germline, CDR1 is SQVTM and CDR2 ANQGSEA.

The chain has TRBV4-2 and TRBJ2-1; D possibly corresponds to TRBD2 (5 bases). V lost 0 bases and J lost 12, with 24 bases in between. The CDR3 is made up of 17 amino acids. Germline CDR1 reads LGHNA; CDR2 reads YNFKEQ. The chain's CDR3 is CASSQDTSSVTNEVQFF. CDR3 sequence (DNA): TGTGCCAGCAGCCAAGATACTAGTAGCGTCACGAATGAGGTGCAGTTCTTC.

V usage is TRBV6-6 and J usage is TRBJ2-1; TRBD2 agrees at 11 bases. The J segment lost 2 bases and the V segment lost 5 bases, leaving 17 bases of the junction unmatched. The CDR3 covers 20 residues. CDR1 is MNHNY and CDR2 is SVGAGI in the germline V gene (reference sequence). The CDR3, as DNA: TGTGCCAGCAGTCAACGCAGGGGGGGAGCTAGCGGGGGGCCCTACAATGAGCAGTTCTTC. It translates to CASSQRRGGASGGPYNEQFF.

The chain joins TRBV27 to TRBJ1-2; D may be TRBD1 (5 bases). Trimming took off 5 bases at V and 1 base at J, with 11 bases between the two ends. The germline V gene encodes CDR1 MNHEY and CDR2 SMNVEV (reference sequence). The CDR3 has 14 amino acids. CDR3 in amino acids: CASSPGGYNYGYTF. DNA for the CDR3: TGTGCCAGCAGTCCGGGGGGGTATAACTATGGCTACACCTTC.

The rearrangement uses TRBV5-4 and TRBJ2-7; 8 positions match TRBD2. This CDR3 contains 15 residues. With V trimmed by 0 bases and J by 5 bases, 7 bases remained unmatched. Germline V gene data show CDR1 as SGHNT and CDR2 as YYREEE (reference sequence). The CDR3 loop reads CASSLGREAFNEQYF. The CDR3 DNA follows: TGTGCCAGCAGCTTGGGGCGGGAGGCCTTCAACGAGCAGTACTTC. The full variable domain, its missing parts supplied by reference TRBV5-4 and TRBJ2-7, is ETGVTQSPTHLIKTRGQQVTLRCSSQSGHNTVSWYQQALGQGPQFIFQYYREEENGRGNFPPRFSGLQFPNYSSELNVNALELDDSALYLCASSLGREAFNEQYFGPGTRLTVT.

The chain combines TRBV9 with TRBJ2-3, with TRBD2 identical over 7 bases. Germline V gene data show CDR1 as SGDLS and CDR2 as YYNGEE. With 0 bases clipped from V and 2 bases from J, the junction kept 3 bases outside the gene matches. This CDR3 has 15 amino acids. CDR3 sequence reads: CASSVEGLLTDTQYF. The CDR3 nucleotides are TGTGCCAGCAGCGTAGAGGGACTACTCACAGATACGCAGTATTTT.

This clone appeared once. Other DNA sequences of this sample code for an identical CDR3. The chain has TRBV7-2 and TRBJ2-7; 8 bases match TRBD2. From germline, CDR1 is SGHTA and CDR2 FQGNSA. The CDR3 has 13 amino acids. Trimming removed 7 bases from V and 4 bases from J; junction bases left unmatched: 6. This CDR3 reads CASTGRASYEQYF. The DNA for the CDR3 is TGTGCCAGCACCGGGAGGGCCTCATACGAGCAGTACTTC.

The chain combines TRBV5-4 with TRBJ2-3; 7 bases map to TRBD2. The J segment lost 0 bases and the V segment lost 4 bases, leaving 14 bases of the junction unmatched. Germline CDR1 is SGHNT and CDR2 is YYREEE (reference sequence). The CDR3 covers 18 residues. Here the CDR3 DNA reads TGTGCCAGCAGCCCGACTACGTTGAATAGCGGGAGCACAGATACGCAGTATTTT. Translated: CASSPTTLNSGSTDTQYF.

The V call is TRBV18, the J call TRBJ2-7, with D perhaps TRBD2 (7 bases). The germline CDR1 and CDR2 sequences are KGHSH and LQKENI. The CDR3 sequence is 16 residues long. Trimming left V 0 bases short and J 5 bases short, with 17 bases between. The DNA of the CDR3 is TGTGCCAGCTCACCACCGGGGGCCGCTAGCGGCCACGAGCAGTACTTC. This sequence encodes CASSPPGAASGHEQYF.

The J gene is TRBJ2-7, the V gene TRBV7-9; tentative D call: TRBD2 (6 bases). V was trimmed by 5 bases and J by 6 bases, leaving 23 bases between them. The CDR3 is 16 amino acids. Germline CDR1 and CDR2: SEHNR and FQNEAQ (reference sequence). The CDR3 DNA sequence: TGTGCCAGCAGCGATAACCTAGGACTACGAGACGGCGAGCAGTACTTC. As protein: CASSDNLGLRDGEQYF.

The chain combines TRBV16 with TRBJ2-7; weak D call: TRBD1 (6 bases). Trimming removed 4 bases from V and 3 bases from J, with 13 bases in between. Germline values: CDR1 KGHSY, CDR2 FQNENV. This CDR3 region has 14 residues. The CDR3 sequence: CASSRSDSYYEQYF. The CDR3 region has the DNA TGTGCCAGCAGCCGATCGGACAGTTACTACGAGCAGTACTTC.

The chain has TRBV24-1 and TRBJ1-4; no reliable D call. Germline loops: CDR1 KGHDR, CDR2 SFDVKD. CDR3 length: 15 residues. Trimming stripped 4 bases from V and 0 bases from J, with 8 bases between. In DNA, the CDR3 is TGTGCCACCAGTGACGGGATCGCAACTAATGAAAAACTGTTTTTT. Its protein is CATSDGIATNEKLFF.

The rearrangement uses TRBV3-1 (or the pseudogene TRBV3-2) and TRBJ2-2, with D hard to call. The CDR3 has 17 amino acids. V was pared by 0 bases and J by 6 bases, with 17 bases between. Germline V gene data show CDR1 as LGHDT and CDR2 as YNNKEL (reference sequence). CDR3 coding DNA: TGTGCCAGCAGCCAAGATTTCACCTATCGGGTTTCCGGGGAGCTGTTTTTT. This encodes CASSQDFTYRVSGELFF.

The chain has TRBV28 and TRBJ1-3; 7 bases are shared with TRBD1. Germline V gene lookup returns CDR1 MDHEN and CDR2 SYDVKM. The CDR3 runs 18 residues. J gave up 3 bases and V 1 base, and 12 bases lay outside the gene matches. CDR3 sequence reads: CASSLFPNVGQDGNTIYF. Here the CDR3 DNA reads TGTGCCAGCAGTTTATTTCCCAACGTCGGACAGGATGGAAACACCATATATTTT.